Listed below are T cell receptor beta chains from one sample, sequenced in a study of T cell changes during pregnancy in multiple sclerosis. Libraries were prepared by immunoSEQ multiplex PCR; TCRdb keeps only in-frame clonotypes and omits some of them. This repertoire shows 40,000 to 60,000 clones, 85% to 95% found once; its top ten account for less than 0.85%. The source was CD4+ T cells from peripheral blood mononuclear cells, collected in the third trimester of pregnancy. Receptor source: a female donor with multiple sclerosis, enrolled in a pregnancy study. Each CDR3 is given with its conserved first and last residue. D genes are given only for firm matches. Size is omitted from some rows. Given values are once, few, many or a class for expanded clones.

.	TRBV25-1	.	TRBJ1-1	CASSDRVGTEAFF	TGTGCCAGCAGTGATCGGGTCGGCACTGAAGCTTTCTTT
.	TRBV5-4	TRBD1	TRBJ1-2	CASRSGQVNYGYTF	TGTGCCAGCAGATCAGGACAGGTTAACTATGGCTACACCTTC
.	TRBV5-4	.	TRBJ2-7	CASSLDSAGYAEQYF	TGTGCCAGCAGCTTGGATTCGGCAGGGTATGCTGAGCAGTACTTC
.	TRBV28	.	TRBJ1-5	CASSLPGSVPYSNQPQHF	TGTGCCAGCAGTTTGCCGGGGTCAGTTCCCTATAGCAATCAGCCCCAGCATTTT
.	TRBV11-2	TRBD2	TRBJ2-7	CASSLGGGRALSYEQYF	TGTGCCAGCAGCTTAGGGGGCGGGAGGGCCCTCTCCTACGAGCAGTACTTC
.	TRBV15	.	TRBJ1-4	CATSRERVANEKLFF	TGTGCCACCAGCAGAGAACGGGTTGCAAATGAAAAACTGTTTTTT
.	TRBV11-2	.	TRBJ1-5	CASSFGQHSNQPQHF	TGTGCCAGCAGCTTCGGACAGCATAGCAATCAGCCCCAGCATTTT
.	TRBV5-1	.	TRBJ2-1	CASSLELGRPNEQFF	TGCGCCAGCAGCTTGGAACTAGGACGGCCCAATGAGCAGTTCTTC
.	TRBV2	TRBD1	TRBJ1-5	CASRTGSGFGQPQHF	TGTGCCAGTAGGACAGGGTCTGGCTTCGGGCAGCCCCAGCATTTT
.	TRBV6-5	TRBD2	TRBJ2-7	CASRRLAGGEQYF	TGTGCCAGCCGCAGACTAGCGGGAGGCGAGCAGTACTTC
.	TRBV19	.	TRBJ2-1	CASSIGFSRDSSYNEQFF	TGTGCCAGTAGTATAGGGTTTTCGCGAGACAGTTCCTACAATGAGCAGTTCTTC
once	TRBV6-5	TRBD2	TRBJ2-7	CASSYAGTSGNYEQYF	TGTGCCAGCAGTTACGCCGGGACTAGCGGGAACTACGAGCAGTACTTC
.	TRBV7-8	TRBD1	TRBJ2-7	CASSSPGQGGSYEQYF	TGTGCCAGCAGCTCCCCGGGACAGGGGGGATCCTACGAGCAGTACTTC
.	TRBV5-1	.	TRBJ2-1	CASSSNSGSYNEQFF	TGCGCCAGCAGCTCTAATTCTGGTTCCTACAATGAGCAGTTCTTC
.	TRBV19	TRBD1	TRBJ2-1	CATGGQGVVRNEQFF	TGTGCCACCGGGGGACAGGGGGTGGTACGCAATGAGCAGTTCTTC
.	TRBV7-2	TRBD2	TRBJ2-5	CASSSGLVGSETQYF	TGTGCCAGCAGCTCGGGACTAGTAGGAAGTGAGACCCAGTACTTC
once	TRBV5-6	.	TRBJ2-3	CASSGGQKRTDTQYF	TGTGCCAGCAGCGGGGGACAAAAGAGGACAGATACGCAGTATTTT
.	TRBV6-1	.	TRBJ2-3	CASSGQGSSTDTQYF	TGTGCCAGCAGTGGCCAGGGCTCTAGCACAGATACGCAGTATTTT
.	TRBV6-6	TRBD1	TRBJ2-5	CASSPGGQETQYF	TGTGCCAGCAGCCCAGGGGGCCAAGAGACCCAGTACTTC
.	TRBV29-1	TRBD1	TRBJ2-5	CSVGRTGQETQYF	TGCAGCGTTGGGCGGACAGGCCAAGAGACCCAGTACTTC
.	TRBV5-1	TRBD1	TRBJ1-2	CASSNRPGTGTGGYTF	TGCGCCAGCAGCAACCGTCCCGGGACAGGGACTGGTGGCTACACCTTC
.	TRBV14	.	TRBJ1-5	CASSQDPRQNYSNQPQHF	TGTGCCAGCAGCCAAGACCCCCGGCAGAACTATAGCAATCAGCCCCAGCATTTT
.	TRBV14	TRBD2	TRBJ2-3	CASSRESGSGTDTQYF	TGTGCCAGCAGCCGAGAGAGCGGGAGCGGCACAGATACGCAGTATTTT
.	TRBV28	TRBD2	TRBJ2-7	CASSPSGTYEQYF	TGTGCCAGCAGTCCCAGCGGGACCTACGAGCAGTACTTC
.	TRBV5-8	.	TRBJ1-1	CASSLVGAADTEAFF	TGTGCCAGCAGCTTGGTGGGAGCGGCGGACACTGAAGCTTTCTTT
.	TRBV29-1	.	TRBJ1-3	CSATSSGNTIYF	TGCAGCGCAACGAGCTCTGGAAACACCATATATTTT
.	TRBV27	TRBD2	TRBJ2-1	CASSFGTRVNEQFF	TGTGCCAGCAGTTTCGGGACTAGGGTCAATGAGCAGTTCTTC
.	TRBV28	.	TRBJ2-7	CASSTGYYEQYF	TGTGCCAGCAGCACCGGTTACTACGAGCAGTACTTC
.	TRBV5-6	TRBD2	TRBJ2-1	CASSYGLAAYNEQFF	TGTGCCAGCAGCTACGGACTAGCGGCCTACAATGAGCAGTTCTTC
.	TRBV19	.	TRBJ2-1	CASSLGSHKAYNEQFF	TGTGCCAGTAGTCTGGGCAGCCACAAGGCCTACAATGAGCAGTTCTTC
.	TRBV6-5	.	TRBJ1-1	CASSYSGGGYTEAFF	TGTGCCAGCAGTTACTCCGGAGGCGGTTACACTGAAGCTTTCTTT
.	TRBV14	.	TRBJ1-2	CASSQDAGYYGYTF	TGTGCCAGCAGCCAAGACGCAGGGTACTATGGCTACACCTTC
.	TRBV4-2	TRBD1	TRBJ2-2	CASSQEATGFTGELFF	TGTGCCAGCAGCCAAGAAGCGACAGGGTTTACCGGGGAGCTGTTTTTT
.	TRBV7-2	TRBD1	TRBJ2-1	CASSSGVQGVVNEQFF	TGTGCCAGCAGCTCAGGTGTACAGGGGGTTGTCAATGAGCAGTTCTTC
.	TRBV9	TRBD1	TRBJ1-2	CASTPGQGNGYTF	TGTGCCAGCACGCCGGGACAGGGGAATGGCTACACCTTC
once	TRBV28	.	TRBJ1-5	CASSLGGARQPQHF	TGTGCCAGCAGTTTGGGGGGGGCTCGGCAGCCCCAGCATTTT
.	TRBV7-2	TRBD1	TRBJ2-6	CASSRQGSSGANVLTF	TGTGCCAGCAGCCGACAGGGCAGCTCTGGGGCCAACGTCCTGACTTTC
.	TRBV30	.	TRBJ1-4	CAWSVQRGARTNEKLFF	TGTGCCTGGAGTGTACAAAGGGGCGCTCGCACTAATGAAAAACTGTTTTTT
.	TRBV19	.	TRBJ2-5	CASSGSRVETQYF	TGTGCCAGCTCAGGTAGTAGAGTGGAGACCCAGTACTTC
.	TRBV4-1	.	TRBJ1-5	CASSQEEDSYQPQHF	TGCGCCAGCAGCCAAGAAGAGGACAGCTATCAGCCCCAGCATTTT
.	TRBV19	TRBD2	TRBJ2-7	CASSMGPSGRYEQYF	TGTGCCAGTAGTATGGGGCCTAGCGGGAGGTACGAGCAGTACTTC
.	TRBV7-3	.	TRBJ2-7	CASSPSGVYEQYF	TGTGCCAGCAGCCCTTCGGGGGTTTACGAGCAGTACTTC
.	TRBV9	.	TRBJ1-1	CASSVGGGPDTEAFF	TGTGCCAGCAGCGTAGGGGGGGGGCCCGACACTGAAGCTTTCTTT
.	TRBV25-1	.	TRBJ1-5	CASSPGESNQPQHF	TGTGCCAGCAGTCCGGGGGAGAGCAATCAGCCCCAGCATTTT
.	TRBV6-1	.	TRBJ2-7	CASSEGSRAGYEQYF	TGTGCCAGCAGTGAAGGTAGCAGGGCAGGATACGAGCAGTACTTC
.	TRBV7-6	TRBD1	TRBJ1-1	CASSTSAGQGGMNTEAFF	TGTGCCAGCAGCACCTCCGCCGGACAGGGAGGGATGAACACTGAAGCTTTCTTT
.	TRBV6-1	.	TRBJ1-1	CATGQRMNTEAFF	TGTGCCACAGGACAGAGAATGAACACTGAAGCTTTCTTT
.	TRBV30	TRBD2	TRBJ2-3	CAWTGLAGLTDTQYF	TGTGCCTGGACCGGACTAGCGGGACTCACAGATACGCAGTATTTT
.	TRBV7-8	TRBD2	TRBJ2-1	CASSFDRTSGGGAEQFF	TGTGCCAGCAGCTTTGATCGGACTAGCGGGGGGGGAGCTGAGCAGTTCTTC
.	TRBV7-9	.	TRBJ2-7	CASSPPTGYEQYF	TGTGCCAGCAGCCCTCCGACAGGCTACGAGCAGTACTTC
.	TRBV6-5	.	TRBJ2-2	CASSYFLAVGELFF	TGTGCCAGCAGTTATTTCCTGGCAGTCGGGGAGCTGTTTTTT
.	TRBV6-4	TRBD2	TRBJ2-2	CASRGTSGTTGELFF	TGTGCCAGCAGAGGGACTAGCGGAACCACCGGGGAGCTGTTTTTT
.	TRBV14	TRBD1	TRBJ2-3	CASSKTGGARTDTQYF	TGTGCCAGCAGCAAGACAGGGGGCGCGCGGACAGATACGCAGTATTTT
.	TRBV28	.	TRBJ2-1	CASSLGGTGSREQFF	TGTGCCAGCAGTTTGGGGGGGACAGGCTCAAGAGAGCAGTTCTTC
.	TRBV4-2	.	TRBJ2-6	CASSQARSGANVLTF	TGTGCCAGCAGCCAAGCCCGGTCTGGGGCCAACGTCCTGACTTTC
.	TRBV6-6	.	TRBJ2-7	CASSRGDHAYEQYF	TGTGCCAGCAGCCGGGGAGATCATGCCTACGAGCAGTACTTC
.	TRBV10-2	.	TRBJ2-1	CASSDGGADPYNEQFF	TGCGCCAGCAGTGACGGCGGGGCCGATCCCTACAATGAGCAGTTCTTC